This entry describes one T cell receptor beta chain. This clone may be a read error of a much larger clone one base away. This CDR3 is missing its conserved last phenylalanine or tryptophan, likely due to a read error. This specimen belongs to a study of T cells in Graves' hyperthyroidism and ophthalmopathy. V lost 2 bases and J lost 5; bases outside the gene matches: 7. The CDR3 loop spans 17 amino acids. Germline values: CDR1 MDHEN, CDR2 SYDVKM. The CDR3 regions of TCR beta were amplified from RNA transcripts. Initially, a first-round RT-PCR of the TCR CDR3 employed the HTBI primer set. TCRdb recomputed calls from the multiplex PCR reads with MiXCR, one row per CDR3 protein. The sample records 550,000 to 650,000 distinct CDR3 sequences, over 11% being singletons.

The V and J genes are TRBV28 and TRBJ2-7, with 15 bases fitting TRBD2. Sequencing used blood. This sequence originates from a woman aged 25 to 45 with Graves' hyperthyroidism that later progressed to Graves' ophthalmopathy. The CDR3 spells CASSLAGLAGGWNEQYL. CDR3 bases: TGTGCCAGCAGTTTAGCGGGACTAGCGGGAGGCTGGAACGAGCAGTACCTC.